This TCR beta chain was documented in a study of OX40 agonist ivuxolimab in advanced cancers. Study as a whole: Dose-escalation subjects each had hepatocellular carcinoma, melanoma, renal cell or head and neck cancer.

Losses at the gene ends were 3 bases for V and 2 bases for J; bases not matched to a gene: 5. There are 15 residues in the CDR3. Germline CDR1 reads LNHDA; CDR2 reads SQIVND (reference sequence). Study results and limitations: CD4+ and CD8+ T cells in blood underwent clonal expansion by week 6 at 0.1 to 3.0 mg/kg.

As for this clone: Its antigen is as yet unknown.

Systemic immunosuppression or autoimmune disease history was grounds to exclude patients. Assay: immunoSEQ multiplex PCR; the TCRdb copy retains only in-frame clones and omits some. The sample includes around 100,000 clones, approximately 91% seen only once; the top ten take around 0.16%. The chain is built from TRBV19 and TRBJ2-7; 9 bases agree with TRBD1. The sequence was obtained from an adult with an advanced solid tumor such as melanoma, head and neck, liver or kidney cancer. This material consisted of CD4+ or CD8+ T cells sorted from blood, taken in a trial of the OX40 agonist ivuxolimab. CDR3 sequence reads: CASSIRQGGPYEQYF. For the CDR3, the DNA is TGTGCCAGTAGTATCCGACAGGGGGGACCCTACGAGCAGTACTTC. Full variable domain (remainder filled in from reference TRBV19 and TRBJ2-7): DGGITQSPKYLFRKEGQNVTLSCEQNLNHDAMYWYRQDPGQGLRLIYYSQIVNDFQKGDIAEGYSVSREKKESFPLTVTSAQKNPTAFYLCASSIRQGGPYEQYFGPGTRLTVT.